The 2 T cell receptor beta chains in this list originate from one sample, sequenced in a study of monozygotic twins with inflammatory bowel disease. Using the 5' RACE reads, TCRdb records one entry per CDR3 protein without DNA. This listing includes about 160,000 distinct CDR3 sequences. The sequencing sample was made of blood. The receptors originated from a human donor with ulcerative colitis or Crohn's disease, or a healthy co-twin of an affected twin (not recorded which).

The rearrangement links TRBV25-1 to TRBJ2-1; the TRBD1 assignment by TCRdb is unverifiable without DNA. From germline, CDR1 is MGHDK and CDR2 SYGVNS. This CDR3 has 14 residues. Here the CDR3 reads CASSEYSPGVEQFF.

The V gene is TRBV6-1, the J gene TRBJ1-2; no DNA is available, so the TRBD1 call from TCRdb remains unchecked. From germline, CDR1 is MNHNS and CDR2 SASEGT. CDR3 size: 15 residues. CDR3 region: CASRSPDNINYGYTF.